This T cell receptor (beta chain) was recovered during a study of early T cells in non-severe SARS-CoV-2 infection (dated by TCRdb to the early 2020s). Turning to the overall study: Because TCR sequencing relied on bulk RNA taken from unsorted whole blood, pairing of alpha and beta chains was not possible. Study-level results and caveats: Matching against VDJdb was skewed toward anti-spike CD8 responses, likely underestimated virus-specific expansions, and missed private and CD4 specificities.

As to this clonotype: What antigen it recognizes has not been identified. No quality values exist for individual bases; no much larger clone is one base distant.

The library relied on 5' RACE. Sequencing instrument: NextSeq 500. In the TCR library protocol, unique molecular identifiers were attached to individual cDNA molecules to correct for PCR bias and sequencing error. Both TCR alpha and beta chains were sequenced, and tight co-correlation was observed between alpha and beta sequence abundances in each sample. The original methods were these. Decombinator V4 was used to annotate TCR sequences for V gene, J gene and CDR3. Expanded TCRs were defined as changing significantly between any two time points under a Poisson model with p below 0.0001. Abundances of TCRs were expressed as counts per million after normalisation to the total number of TCRs sequenced in each sample. MAIT TCRs were defined by TRAV1-2 paired with TRAJ12, TRAJ20 or TRAJ33, and iNKT TCRs by TRAV10 paired with TRAJ18. VDJdb, accessed on 1 November 2021, was searched for TCRs annotated for CMV, EBV and SARS-CoV-2, and TCRs annotated for more than one antigen were excluded. The public sequencing data were trimmed at Q25 with fastp and processed into clonotypes with MiXCR by TCRdb, which kept only in-frame beta chains. Entries that share a CDR3 protein sequence are merged under the most common genes and DNA. The V and J calls reflect TCRdb's pipeline rather than the authors' work. In all, the sample holds 40,000 to 45,000 distinct CDR3 sequences, and roughly 4.3% of those were seen once. The top ten constitute 4.5% to 5.5% of the sample.

A case-control design nested within a healthcare worker cohort in London, UK, was used, with weekly nasopharyngeal swab PCR tests and blood sampling performed. Healthcare workers were recruited during the week of the UK lockdown, between 23 and 31 March 2020, and followed weekly for up to about 15 weeks. There are 16 amino acids in the CDR3, from cysteine to phenylalanine inclusive. The kept DNA is CDR3 alone, 48 bases in frame from the first base. At the junction V is shortened by 0 bases and J by 2 bases, with 13 bases in between. The CDR1 and CDR2 encoded by the germline V gene are SGHTA and FQGNSA.

The sequenced sample was whole blood. The clonotype originates from an adult who was a healthcare worker with PCR-confirmed SARS-CoV-2 infection or an uninfected control (not recorded which). The chain is encoded by TRBV7-2 joined to TRBJ1-1, and the D gene may be TRBD1, 5 bases matching. The CDR3 has the sequence CASSLAGWGRNTEAFF. The DNA sequence is as follows: TGTGCCAGCAGCTTAGCAGGGTGGGGGAGAAACACTGAAGCTTTCTTT. With all but the CDR3 taken from the reference TRBV7-2 and TRBJ1-1 genes, the full variable domain is: GAGVSQSPSNKVTEKGKDVELRCDPISGHTALYWYRQSLGQGLEFLIYFQGNSAPDKSGLPSDRFSAERTGGSVSTLTIQRTQQEDSAVYLCASSLAGWGRNTEAFFGQGTRLTVV.